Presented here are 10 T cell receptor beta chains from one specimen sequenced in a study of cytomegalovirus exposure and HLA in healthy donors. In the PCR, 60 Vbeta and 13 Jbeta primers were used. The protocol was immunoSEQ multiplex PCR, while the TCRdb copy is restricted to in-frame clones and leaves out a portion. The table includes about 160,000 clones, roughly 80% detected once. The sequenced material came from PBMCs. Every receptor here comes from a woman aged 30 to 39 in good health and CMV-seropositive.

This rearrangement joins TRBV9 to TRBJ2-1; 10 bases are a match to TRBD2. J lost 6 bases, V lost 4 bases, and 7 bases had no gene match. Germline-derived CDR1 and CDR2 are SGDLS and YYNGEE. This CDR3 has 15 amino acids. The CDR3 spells CASSPGASGGNEQFF. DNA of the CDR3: TGTGCCAGCAGCCCTGGCGCTAGCGGGGGCAATGAGCAGTTCTTC.

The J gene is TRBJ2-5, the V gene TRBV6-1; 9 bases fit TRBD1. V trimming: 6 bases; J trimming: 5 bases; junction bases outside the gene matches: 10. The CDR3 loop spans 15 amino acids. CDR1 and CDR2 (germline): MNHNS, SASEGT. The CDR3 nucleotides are TGTGCCAGCAGGGCCCGAGACAGGGGGATCGAGACCCAGTACTTC. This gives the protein CASRARDRGIETQYF.

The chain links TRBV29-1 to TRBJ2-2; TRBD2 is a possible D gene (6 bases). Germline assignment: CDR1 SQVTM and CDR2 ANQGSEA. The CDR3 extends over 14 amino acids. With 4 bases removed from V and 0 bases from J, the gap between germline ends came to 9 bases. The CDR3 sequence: CSVGGEANTGELFF. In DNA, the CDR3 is TGCAGCGTTGGGGGGGAGGCGAACACCGGGGAGCTGTTTTTT.

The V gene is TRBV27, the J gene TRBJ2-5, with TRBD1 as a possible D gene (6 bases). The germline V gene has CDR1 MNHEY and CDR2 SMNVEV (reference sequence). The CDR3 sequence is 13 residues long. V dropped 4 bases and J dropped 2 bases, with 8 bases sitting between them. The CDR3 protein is CASSWTAQETQYF. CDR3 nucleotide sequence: TGTGCCAGCAGTTGGACAGCGCAAGAGACCCAGTACTTC.

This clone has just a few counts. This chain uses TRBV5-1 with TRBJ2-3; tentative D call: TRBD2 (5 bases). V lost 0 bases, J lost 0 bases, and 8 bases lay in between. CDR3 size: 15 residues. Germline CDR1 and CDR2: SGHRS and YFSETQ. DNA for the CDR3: TGCGCCAGCAGCTTGGGAGGGTTCAGCACAGATACGCAGTATTTT. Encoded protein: CASSLGGFSTDTQYF.

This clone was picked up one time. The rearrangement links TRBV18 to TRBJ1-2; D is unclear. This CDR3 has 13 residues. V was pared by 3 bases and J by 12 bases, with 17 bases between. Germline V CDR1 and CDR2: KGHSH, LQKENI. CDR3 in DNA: TGTGCCAGCTCACCCACCGATCGAGGAATCGACACCTTC. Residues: CASSPTDRGIDTF. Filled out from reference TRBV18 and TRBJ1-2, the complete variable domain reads NAGVMQNPRHLVRRRGQEARLRCSPMKGHSHVYWYRQLPEEGLKFMVYLQKENIIDESGMPKERFSAEFPKEGPSILRIQQVVRGDSAAYFCASSPTDRGIDTFGSGTRLTVV.

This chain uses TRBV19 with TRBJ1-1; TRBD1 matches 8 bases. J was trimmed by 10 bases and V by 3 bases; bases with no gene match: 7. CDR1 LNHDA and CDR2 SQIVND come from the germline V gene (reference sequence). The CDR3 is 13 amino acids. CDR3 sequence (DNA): TGTGCCAGTAGTATGGTCAGGGGGCAAGGAGCTTTCTTT. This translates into CASSMVRGQGAFF.

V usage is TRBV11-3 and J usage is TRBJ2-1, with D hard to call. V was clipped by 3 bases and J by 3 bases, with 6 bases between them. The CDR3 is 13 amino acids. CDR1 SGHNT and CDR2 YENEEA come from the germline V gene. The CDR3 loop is CASSFNNYNEQFF. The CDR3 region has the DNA TGTGCCAGCAGCTTTAATAACTACAATGAGCAGTTCTTC.

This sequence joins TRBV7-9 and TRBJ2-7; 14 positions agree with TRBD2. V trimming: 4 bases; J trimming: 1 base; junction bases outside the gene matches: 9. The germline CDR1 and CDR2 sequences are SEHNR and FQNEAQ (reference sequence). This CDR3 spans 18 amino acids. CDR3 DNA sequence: TGTGCCAGCAGCTCCCTTAGGACTAGCGGGGGGACGTCCTACGAGCAGTACTTC. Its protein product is CASSSLRTSGGTSYEQYF.

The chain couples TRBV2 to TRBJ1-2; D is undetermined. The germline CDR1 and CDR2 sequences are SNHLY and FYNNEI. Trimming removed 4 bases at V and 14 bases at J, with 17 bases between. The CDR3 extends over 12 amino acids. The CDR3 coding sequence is TGTGCCAGCAGTGCTGTTAGAGCAACCCTAACCTTC. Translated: CASSAVRATLTF.